The table lists the clone carrying this TCR beta chain with a count of one. Per the germline V gene, CDR1 is ENHRY and CDR2 is SYGVKD. The CDR3 consists of 14 residues. Trimming removed 6 bases from V and 5 bases from J; junction bases left unmatched: 4. Data came from immunoSEQ multiplex PCR; TCRdb stores just in-frame clones and leaves some out. This sample has roughly 18,000 clones, with more than 70% found just once. The sample is drawn from a study of T cell changes during pregnancy in multiple sclerosis. Here the sequenced sample was CD8+ T cells from peripheral blood mononuclear cells, taken after pregnancy. The V and J genes are TRBV10-3 and TRBJ2-3; 11 bases fit TRBD2. The clonotype comes from a female donor with multiple sclerosis, enrolled in a pregnancy study. CDR3 in amino acids: CAIRVTSGEDTQYF. In DNA, the CDR3 is TGTGCCATCAGAGTGACTAGCGGGGAAGATACGCAGTATTTT.